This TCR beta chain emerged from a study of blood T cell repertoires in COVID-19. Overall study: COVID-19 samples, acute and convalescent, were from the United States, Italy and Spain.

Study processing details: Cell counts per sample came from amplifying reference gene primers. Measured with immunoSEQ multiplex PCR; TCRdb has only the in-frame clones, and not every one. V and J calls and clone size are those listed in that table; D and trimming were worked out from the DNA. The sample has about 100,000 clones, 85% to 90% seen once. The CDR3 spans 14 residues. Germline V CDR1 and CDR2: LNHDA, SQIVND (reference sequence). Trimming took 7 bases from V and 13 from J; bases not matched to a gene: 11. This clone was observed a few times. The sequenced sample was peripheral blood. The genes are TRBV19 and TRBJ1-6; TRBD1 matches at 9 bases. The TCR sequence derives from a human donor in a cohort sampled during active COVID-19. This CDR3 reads CASKEKQGAFPLHF. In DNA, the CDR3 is TGTGCCAGTAAAGAAAAACAGGGGGCATTCCCCCTCCACTTT.